Listed below are T cell receptor beta chains from one sample, sequenced in a study of T cell responses to AZD1222 COVID-19 vaccine. The repertoire was sequenced with immunoSEQ multiplex PCR; TCRdb's copy has only in-frame clones and lacks some. The table lists 150,000 to 200,000 clones, approximately 94% of them singletons. Sequencing was performed on peripheral blood, taken on day 0 of AZD1222 vaccination. The receptors derive from an adult in good health. Each CDR3 is given with its conserved first and last residue. A D gene is named only where the DNA matches it firmly. Part of the rows lack a size; the others show once, few, many or a class for expanded clones.

D | size | J | V | DNA | CDR3
TRBD2 | NA | TRBJ2-7 | TRBV20-1 | TGCAGTGCTAGTTTCGGACTCTCGGGGGGAAACGAGCAGTACTTC | CSASFGLSGGNEQYF
NA | once | TRBJ2-2 | TRBV4-1 | TGCGCCAGCAGCCAAGGTAGCACCGGGGAGCTGTTTTTT | CASSQGSTGELFF
TRBD1 | NA | TRBJ1-1 | TRBV5-1 | TGCGCCAGCAGCTTGGGGCGGAGGGGGCCGGAGATGACGAACACTGAAGCTTTCTTT | CASSLGRRGPEMTNTEAFF
TRBD2 | NA | TRBJ2-1 | TRBV9 | TGTGCCAGCAGCGGACGGGGGACGGGACTAGCGGCCCCCTTGCAGTTCTTC | CASSGRGTGLAAPLQFF
NA | NA | TRBJ1-2 | TRBV10-1 | TGCGCCAGTTCGGAAGACCTTAACTATGGCTACACCTTC | CASSEDLNYGYTF
TRBD1 | once | TRBJ1-1 | TRBV20-1 | TGCAGTGCTTCGGTGGACAGGGAAGCTTTCTTT | CSASVDREAFF
TRBD2 | NA | TRBJ2-3 | TRBV4-1 | TGCGCCAGCAGCCAAGATCCAGGACTAGCGACGCTCCTATATTTT | CASSQDPGLATLLYF
NA | NA | TRBJ1-5 | TRBV21-1 | TGTGCCAGCAGCAAAGGTACCGGGGACAGGGTACACCATAGCAATCAGCCCCAGCATTTT | CASSKGTGDRVHHSNQPQHF
NA | NA | TRBJ2-4 | TRBV11-2 | TGTGCCAGCAGCCCGGGGCCGGCCAAAAACATTCAGTACTTC | CASSPGPAKNIQYF
NA | NA | TRBJ1-2 | TRBV7-9 | TGTGCCAGCAGCTTAGTGGGTGATCCTAACTATGGCTACACCTTC | CASSLVGDPNYGYTF
TRBD1 | NA | TRBJ1-5 | TRBV19 | TGTGCCAGTAGTATCGGACAGGGAGGACAGCCCCAGCATTTT | CASSIGQGGQPQHF
TRBD1 | NA | TRBJ2-3 | TRBV30 | TGTGCCTGGAAAGGGGGCCCAGATACGCAGTATTTT | CAWKGGPDTQYF
NA | NA | TRBJ2-5 | TRBV5-1 | TGCGCCAGCAGACAGGGAGGGAGGTCTCAAGAGACCCAGTACTTC | CASRQGGRSQETQYF
TRBD1 | NA | TRBJ1-2 | TRBV24-1 | TGTGCCACCAGTGACGACAGGGGCTGGGAGGGCTACACCTTC | CATSDDRGWEGYTF
NA | NA | TRBJ2-2 | TRBV10-1 | TGCGCCAGCAACCCAAGCGGTTCGAACACCGGGGAGCTGTTTTTT | CASNPSGSNTGELFF
NA | NA | TRBJ1-5 | TRBV27 | TGTGCCAGCAGGCGCGACAGAAACAATCAGCCCCAGCATTTT | CASRRDRNNQPQHF
NA | NA | TRBJ2-7 | TRBV27 | TGTGCCAGCAGTTCCGGCCGGGGGATCGAGCAGTACTTC | CASSSGRGIEQYF